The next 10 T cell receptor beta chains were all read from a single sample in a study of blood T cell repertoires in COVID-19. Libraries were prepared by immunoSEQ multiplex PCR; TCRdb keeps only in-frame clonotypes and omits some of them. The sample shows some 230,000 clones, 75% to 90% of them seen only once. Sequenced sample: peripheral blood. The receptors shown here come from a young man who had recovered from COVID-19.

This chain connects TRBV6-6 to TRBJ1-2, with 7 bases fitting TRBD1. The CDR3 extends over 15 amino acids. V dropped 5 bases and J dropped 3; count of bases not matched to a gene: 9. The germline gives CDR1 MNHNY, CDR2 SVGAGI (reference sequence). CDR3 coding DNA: TGTGCCAGCAGTGATCCACAGGGGAAAGACTATGGCTACACCTTC. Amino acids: CASSDPQGKDYGYTF.

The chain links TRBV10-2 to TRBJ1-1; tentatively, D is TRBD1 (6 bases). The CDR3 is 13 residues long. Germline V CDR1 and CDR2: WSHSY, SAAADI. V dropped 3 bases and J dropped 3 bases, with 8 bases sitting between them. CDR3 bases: TGCGCCAGCAGTGATTACAGGGACACTGAAGCTTTCTTT. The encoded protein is CASSDYRDTEAFF.

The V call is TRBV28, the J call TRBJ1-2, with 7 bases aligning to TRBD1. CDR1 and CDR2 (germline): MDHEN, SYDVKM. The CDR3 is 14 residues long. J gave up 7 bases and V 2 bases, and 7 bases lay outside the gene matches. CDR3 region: CASSLPQGERGYTF. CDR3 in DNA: TGTGCCAGCAGTTTACCCCAGGGGGAACGTGGCTACACCTTC.

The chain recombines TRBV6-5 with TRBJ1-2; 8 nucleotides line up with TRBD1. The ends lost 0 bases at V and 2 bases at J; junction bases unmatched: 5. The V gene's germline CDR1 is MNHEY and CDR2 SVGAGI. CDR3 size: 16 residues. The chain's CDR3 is CASSYSTGQVNYGYTF. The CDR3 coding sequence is TGTGCCAGCAGTTACTCGACGGGACAGGTCAACTATGGCTACACCTTC.

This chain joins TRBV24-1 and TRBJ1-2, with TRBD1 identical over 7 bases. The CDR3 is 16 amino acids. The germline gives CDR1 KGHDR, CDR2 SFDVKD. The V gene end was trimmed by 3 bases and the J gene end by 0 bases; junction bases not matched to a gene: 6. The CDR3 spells CATSDTPTGANYGYTF. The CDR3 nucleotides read TGTGCCACCAGTGATACCCCCACAGGGGCTAACTATGGCTACACCTTC.

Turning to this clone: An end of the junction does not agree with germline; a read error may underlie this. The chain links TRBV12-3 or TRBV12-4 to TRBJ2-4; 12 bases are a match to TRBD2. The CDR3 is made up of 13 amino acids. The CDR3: CASSFSTSGGTSF. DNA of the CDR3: TGTGCCAGCAGTTTCTCGACTAGCGGGGGAACGAGCTTC.

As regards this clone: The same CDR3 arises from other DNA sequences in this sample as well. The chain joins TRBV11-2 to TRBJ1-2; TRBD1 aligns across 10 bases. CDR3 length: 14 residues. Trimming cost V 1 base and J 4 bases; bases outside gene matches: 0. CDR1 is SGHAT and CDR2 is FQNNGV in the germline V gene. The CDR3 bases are TGTGCCAGCAGCTTAGGGACAGGGGGCTATGGCTACACCTTC. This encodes CASSLGTGGYGYTF.

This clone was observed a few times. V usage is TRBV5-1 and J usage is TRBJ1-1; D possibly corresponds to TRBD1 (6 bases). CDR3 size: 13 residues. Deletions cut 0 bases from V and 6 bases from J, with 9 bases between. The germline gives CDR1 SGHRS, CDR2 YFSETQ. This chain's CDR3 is CASSLAQGSEAFF. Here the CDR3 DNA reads TGCGCCAGCAGCTTGGCACAGGGATCTGAAGCTTTCTTT. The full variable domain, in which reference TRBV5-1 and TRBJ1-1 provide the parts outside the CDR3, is KAGVTQTPRYLIKTRGQQVTLSCSPISGHRSVSWYQQTPGQGLQFLFEYFSETQRNKGNFPGRFSGRQFSNSRSEMNVSTLELGDSALYLCASSLAQGSEAFFGQGTRLTVV.

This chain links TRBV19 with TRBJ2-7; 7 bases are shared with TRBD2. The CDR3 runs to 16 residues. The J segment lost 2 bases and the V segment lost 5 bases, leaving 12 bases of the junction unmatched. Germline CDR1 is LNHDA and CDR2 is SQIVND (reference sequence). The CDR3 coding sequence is TGTGCCAGTAGTCAGGAAGGGCTAGCGGTCCCCTACGAGCAGTACTTC. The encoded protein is CASSQEGLAVPYEQYF.

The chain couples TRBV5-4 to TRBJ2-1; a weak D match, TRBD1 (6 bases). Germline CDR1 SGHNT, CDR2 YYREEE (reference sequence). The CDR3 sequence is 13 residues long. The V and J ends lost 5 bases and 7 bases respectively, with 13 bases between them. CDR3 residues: CASSLGGRNEQFF. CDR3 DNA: TGTGCCAGCAGTCTAGGGGGAAGGAATGAGCAGTTCTTC.